The 17 T cell receptor beta chains below were found in one sample sequenced in a study of shared clonotypes between healthy human individuals. TCRdb's table, derived via immunoSEQ multiplex PCR, lists solely in-frame clones and lacks some. The table lists 2 million to 3 million clones, 80% to 95% of them singletons. Material: naive CD4+ T cells from PBMCs. The subset denotes: CD45RA+ positively selected. These receptors all come from a young man in good health. Some clones in this sample may be carry-over from other donors' samples.

The chain employs TRBV25-1 and TRBJ2-7, with 9 bases identical to TRBD2. V gave up 1 base and J gave up 3 bases; unmatched junction bases: 7. Germline-derived CDR1 and CDR2 are MGHDK and SYGVNS. This CDR3 has 16 residues. CDR3 residues: CASSELSSGRHYEQYF. Here the CDR3 DNA reads TGTGCCAGCAGTGAATTAAGTAGCGGGAGACACTACGAGCAGTACTTC.

The V and J genes are TRBV2 and TRBJ2-3, with 8 bases fitting TRBD2. Per germline, CDR1 SNHLY and CDR2 FYNNEI. The CDR3 loop spans 16 amino acids. With V trimmed by 7 bases and J by 4 bases, 13 bases remained unmatched. CDR3 loop: CASKARVAGSADTQYF. The CDR3, as DNA: TGTGCCAGCAAGGCGAGAGTAGCGGGAAGCGCAGATACGCAGTATTTT.

V is TRBV28 and J is TRBJ2-1; D is possibly TRBD1 or TRBD2 (5 bases each). Germline CDR1 reads MDHEN; CDR2 reads SYDVKM. Trimming shortened V by 1 base and J by 3 bases, and 10 bases separated the two germline ends. The CDR3 has 15 amino acids. The CDR3 region has the DNA TGTGCCAGCAGTTTATTTGGGACGAACTACAATGAGCAGTTCTTC. Its protein is CASSLFGTNYNEQFF.

In DNA, the CDR3 is TGTGCCACCTCCACCTCGGCCTCCAGTCCCAATGAGCAGTTCTTC. Its protein product is CATSTSASSPNEQFF. The chain is built from TRBV15 and TRBJ2-1; no reliable D call. The CDR3 loop spans 15 amino acids. The germline V gene has CDR1 LNHNV and CDR2 YYDKDF (reference sequence). The V gene lost 8 bases and the J gene lost 6 bases, with 20 bases spanning the gap.

This chain connects TRBV5-1 to TRBJ2-7; 10 nucleotides line up with TRBD2. CDR1 is SGHRS, CDR2 YFSETQ, per germline. V shed 4 bases and J 4 bases; nucleotides not matched to a gene: 8. CDR3 length equals 15 residues. The CDR3 sequence: CASSRTSGVVYEQYF. In nucleotides, the CDR3 is TGCGCCAGCAGCCGAACTAGCGGGGTAGTTTACGAGCAGTACTTC.

This chain connects TRBV5-1 to TRBJ2-3, with 10 bases fitting TRBD2. This CDR3 region has 18 residues. CDR1 and CDR2 from the germline V gene are SGHRS and YFSETQ. J was trimmed by 5 bases and V by 3 bases; bases with no gene match: 15. The CDR3 protein is CASSWGGRGTSVKDTQYF. For the CDR3, the DNA is TGCGCCAGCAGCTGGGGCGGGCGGGGGACTAGCGTTAAAGATACGCAGTATTTT.

The chain joins TRBV19 to TRBJ1-5, with a tentative D call TRBD1 (5 bases). Between the trimmed V and J ends, which lost 3 bases and 0 bases, there was a span of 12 bases. CDR1 LNHDA and CDR2 SQIVND come from the germline V gene (reference sequence). CDR3 length equals 16 residues. The DNA for the CDR3 is TGTGCCAGTAGTATTATCACAGGAAATAGCAATCAGCCCCAGCATTTT. Protein: CASSIITGNSNQPQHF.

V usage is TRBV30 and J usage is TRBJ2-2; D may be TRBD2 (6 bases). V lost 0 bases to trimming and J lost 3 bases, with 14 bases between them. This CDR3 comprises 16 residues. From germline, CDR1 is GTSNPN and CDR2 SVGIG (reference sequence). CDR3 coding DNA: TGTGCCTGGAGTGTAGGGCTAGCGATGGACACCGGGGAGCTGTTTTTT. It encodes CAWSVGLAMDTGELFF.

The chain uses TRBV5-5 and TRBJ2-2; 9 bases are shared with TRBD2. The CDR3 is made up of 16 amino acids. The germline gives CDR1 SGHKS, CDR2 YYEKEE (reference sequence). After removal of 4 bases from V and 5 bases from J, the junction contained 9 bases not matched to a gene. This CDR3 reads CASSRDSGRNTGELFF. The CDR3 DNA reads as TGTGCCAGCAGCCGGGACAGCGGGAGGAATACCGGGGAGCTGTTTTTT.

This clone has only one observation. The sample holds other DNA sequences that translate to the same CDR3. V and J are TRBV19 and TRBJ1-1; D is ambiguous. V was pared by 2 bases and J by 1 base, with 5 bases between. CDR3 size: 13 residues. Germline V gene lookup returns CDR1 LNHDA and CDR2 SQIVND (reference sequence). CDR3 amino acids: CASSISRNTEAFF. DNA of the CDR3: TGTGCCAGTAGTATAAGCAGGAACACTGAAGCTTTCTTT.

This sequence joins TRBV5-6 and TRBJ2-3, with 11 positions matching TRBD2. V was pared by 2 bases and J by 3 bases, with 2 bases of the junction left unmatched. Germline V gene sequence: CDR1 SGHDT, CDR2 YYEEEE. The CDR3 is 15 amino acids. In DNA form, the CDR3 reads TGTGCCAGCAGCTTACGGACTAGCGGGACAGATACGCAGTATTTT. It is translated as CASSLRTSGTDTQYF. Based on the CDR3 plus reference TRBV5-6 and TRBJ2-3, the full variable domain is DAGVTQSPTHLIKTRGQQVTLRCSPKSGHDTVSWYQQALGQGPQFIFQYYEEEERQRGNFPDRFSGHQFPNYSSELNVNALLLGDSALYLCASSLRTSGTDTQYFGPGTRLTVL.

V and J are TRBV5-8 and TRBJ2-5; D possibly corresponds to TRBD1 (6 bases). Per the germline V gene, CDR1 is SGHTS and CDR2 is YDEGEE. The CDR3 contains 19 residues. Trimming shortened V by 5 bases and J by 0 bases, and 26 bases separated the two germline ends. As DNA, the CDR3 is TGTGCCAGCAGGTACGGTTTTGGCATGGACAGAGAGTACCAAGAGACCCAGTACTTC. It specifies CASRYGFGMDREYQETQYF.

This chain connects TRBV11-2 to TRBJ2-1; 9 bases line up with TRBD2. J was trimmed by 4 bases and V by 6 bases; bases with no gene match: 13. Germline-derived CDR1 and CDR2 are SGHAT and FQNNGV. This CDR3 is 17 amino acids long. In nucleotides, the CDR3 is TGTGCCAGCAGACACCCGGCGGGCGGGAGGGGTTACAATGAGCAGTTCTTC. It codes for CASRHPAGGRGYNEQFF.

The chain uses TRBV15 and TRBJ1-5; D is ambiguous. Germline V gene sequence: CDR1 LNHNV, CDR2 YYDKDF (reference sequence). V was pared by 0 bases and J by 0 bases, with 9 bases between. CDR3 length equals 16 residues. The CDR3: CATSRDYWGSNQPQHF. Written as DNA, the CDR3 is TGTGCCACCAGCAGAGATTACTGGGGTAGCAATCAGCCCCAGCATTTT.

This chain links TRBV28 with TRBJ2-6; tentative D call: TRBD1 (5 bases). CDR3 length: 15 residues. Deletions cut 3 bases from V and 2 bases from J, with 8 bases between. Germline-derived CDR1 and CDR2 are MDHEN and SYDVKM. As DNA, the CDR3 is TGTGCCAGCAGTTTTTTCAGGGCTGGGGCCAACGTCCTGACTTTC. Protein: CASSFFRAGANVLTF.

This chain joins TRBV5-1 and TRBJ2-1; tentative D call: TRBD2 (5 bases). The CDR3 has 17 amino acids. Trimming left V 0 bases short and J 0 bases short, with 13 bases between. Germline loops: CDR1 SGHRS, CDR2 YFSETQ. The CDR3 DNA reads TGCGCCAGCAGCTTGGAATTTCCGGGAAGCTCCTACAATGAGCAGTTCTTC. Protein product: CASSLEFPGSSYNEQFF.

The chain has TRBV27 and TRBJ1-2; 7 bases fit TRBD1. Germline V lookup: CDR1 MNHEY, CDR2 SMNVEV (reference sequence). V gave up 5 bases and J gave up 9 bases; unmatched junction bases: 6. The CDR3 loop spans 12 amino acids. In DNA, the CDR3 is TGTGCCAGCAGTAGCTCAGGGGGTAGCTACACCTTC. Its translation is CASSSSGGSYTF.